The 16 T cell receptor beta chains reported below all come from one sample, sequenced in a study of blood T cells in healthy people across ages. The use of a sample-barcoded 5' primer and a J-beta primer mix characterized a second PCR of about 6 to 11 cycles. TCRdb called the 5' RACE reads again in MiXCR, with one record for every CDR3 protein. The sample has 1.5 million to 2 million distinct CDR3 sequences, roughly 32% seen once; the top ten hold about 11%. Sequencing used blood. The receptors derive from a woman under 40 in good health.

The chain has TRBV20-1 and TRBJ2-1; D remains unclear. The CDR3 covers 16 residues. The germline gives CDR1 DFQATT, CDR2 SNEGSKA (reference sequence). Trimming took off 4 bases at V and 0 bases at J, with 16 bases between the two ends. The CDR3 spells CSAINFASPSYNEQFF. CDR3 DNA: TGCAGTGCTATTAACTTCGCTTCCCCCTCCTACAATGAGCAGTTCTTC.

Regarding this clonotype: One end of the junction does not line up with germline, which may come from a read error. CDR3 sequence: CANSQEGGDYGYTF. For the CDR3, the DNA is TGTGCCAACAGCCAGGAGGGGGGCGACTATGGCTACACCTTC. V and J are TRBV7-8 and TRBJ1-2; a possible D gene is TRBD1 (6 bases). This CDR3 has 14 amino acids. Germline CDR1 and CDR2: SGHVS and FQNEAQ.

This chain connects TRBV3-1 to TRBJ2-7, with unresolved D. Trimming removed 2 bases from V and 5 bases from J, with 19 bases in between. Germline CDR1 is LGHDT and CDR2 is YNNKEL (reference sequence). This CDR3 spans 16 amino acids. The CDR3 reads CASSQPLLKGGNEQYF. CDR3 bases: TGTGCCAGCAGCCAACCCCTATTGAAGGGCGGAAACGAGCAGTACTTC.

This sequence joins TRBV12-5 and TRBJ2-5; tentatively, D is TRBD2 (6 bases). Germline assignment: CDR1 LGHNT and CDR2 FRNRAP. CDR3 length: 17 amino acids. V was clipped by 0 bases and J by 2 bases, with 16 bases between them. The CDR3 region is CASGLVQKRVLQETQYF. DNA for the CDR3: TGTGCTAGTGGTTTGGTACAGAAGCGGGTTTTACAAGAGACCCAGTACTTC.

This clonotype has a count of ten or more. This chain connects TRBV12-3 or TRBV12-4 to TRBJ1-5; D gene ambiguous. CDR3 length: 14 residues. V gave up 0 bases and J gave up 0 bases, with 3 bases separating them. The CDR3 spells CASSLAVSNQPQHF. For the CDR3, the DNA is TGTGCCAGCAGTTTAGCGGTTAGCAATCAGCCCCAGCATTTT.

The chain uses TRBV5-1 and TRBJ2-2; D unresolved. V lost 3 bases and J lost 7, with 7 bases in between. The CDR3 covers 12 residues. Germline CDR1 is SGHRS and CDR2 is YFSETQ. Here the CDR3 reads CASSWDGGELFF. CDR3 coding DNA: TGCGCCAGCAGCTGGGATGGCGGGGAGCTGTTTTTT. The entire variable domain, with the rest obtained from reference TRBV5-1 and TRBJ2-2, is as follows: KAGVTQTPRYLIKTRGQQVTLSCSPISGHRSVSWYQQTPGQGLQFLFEYFSETQRNKGNFPGRFSGRQFSNSRSEMNVSTLELGDSALYLCASSWDGGELFFGEGSRLTVL.

V gene TRBV20-1 combines with J gene TRBJ2-3; D may correspond to TRBD1 or TRBD2 (5 bases each). Looked up from germline, CDR1 is DFQATT and CDR2 is SNEGSKA (reference sequence). The CDR3 covers 14 residues. Trimming took 0 bases from V and 5 from J, leaving 12 bases between them. The CDR3, as DNA: TGCAGTGCTAGAGATCGAGTTGGGGGAGATACGCAGTATTTT. Translation: CSARDRVGGDTQYF.

This chain joins TRBV6-1 and TRBJ1-2; 9 bases are a match to TRBD1. CDR3 length equals 14 residues. The germline V gene has CDR1 MNHNS and CDR2 SASEGT. Trimming took 6 bases from V and 2 from J; bases not matched to a gene: 4. The CDR3 spells CASREGTGNYGYTF. CDR3 bases: TGTGCCAGCAGAGAGGGGACAGGGAACTATGGCTACACCTTC.

The chain employs TRBV20-1 and TRBJ1-4; 7 bases match TRBD1. V trimming: 5 bases; J trimming: 5 bases; junction bases outside the gene matches: 8. CDR3 length: 14 residues. Germline-derived CDR1 and CDR2 are DFQATT and SNEGSKA (reference sequence). This CDR3 reads CSAPETGWNEKLFF. CDR3 DNA: TGCAGTGCTCCTGAGACAGGGTGGAATGAAAAACTGTTTTTT.

Details on this clonotype: One junction end disagrees with the germline gene, perhaps due to a read error. The V call is TRBV3-1, the J call TRBJ2-3; 9 nucleotides align to TRBD2. The CDR3 totals 16 residues. Germline lookup yields CDR1 LGHDT and CDR2 YNNKEL (reference sequence). The CDR3 bases are TGTGCCAGCAGCTTCCTAGCGGGGAAACTCACATATACGCAGTATTTT. The encoded protein is CASSFLAGKLTYTQYF.

A few counts support this clonotype. This chain links TRBV20-1 with TRBJ2-7; 12 bases fit TRBD2. Per germline, CDR1 DFQATT and CDR2 SNEGSKA (reference sequence). The CDR3 contains 15 residues. The ends lost 1 base at V and 4 bases at J; junction bases unmatched: 5. This CDR3 is CSARGLAGARYEQYF. CDR3 sequence (DNA): TGCAGTGCTAGAGGACTAGCGGGGGCCAGATACGAGCAGTACTTC.

The chain has TRBV9 and TRBJ2-7, with D perhaps assigned TRBD1 or TRBD2 (6 bases each). The last part of the DNA fits TRBJ2-5 better; the J call may be wrong. The CDR3 runs 15 residues. Germline V gene sequence: CDR1 SGDLS, CDR2 YYNGEE. CDR3 protein: CASSEGDFLGETQYF. The CDR3 DNA follows: TGTGCCAGCAGCGAGGGGGACTTTTTGGGGGAGACCCAGTACTTC.

Concerning this clonotype itself: A much bigger clone sits one base away, suggesting this may be a read error. The rearrangement joins TRBV20-1 to TRBJ2-5; 7 bases match TRBD2. V lost 5 bases and J lost 2; bases outside the gene matches: 2. Looked up from germline, CDR1 is DFQATT and CDR2 is SNEGSKA (reference sequence). The CDR3 runs to 12 residues. CDR3 protein: CSACGGQETQYF. CDR3 coding DNA: TGCAGTGCTTGCGGGGGTCAAGAGACCCAGTACTTC.

The genes are TRBV20-1 and TRBJ1-2; 10 bases map to TRBD1. There are 15 residues in the CDR3. J gave up 2 bases and V 1 base, and 4 bases lay outside the gene matches. Looked up from germline, CDR1 is DFQATT and CDR2 is SNEGSKA (reference sequence). CDR3 coding DNA: TGCAGTGCTAGAGGGACAGGGGGGTTAAACTATGGCTACACCTTC. This encodes CSARGTGGLNYGYTF.

This clonotype was counted between two and nine times. The rearrangement links TRBV20-1 to TRBJ2-1; possibly TRBD1 or TRBD2 for D (5 bases each). V lost 1 base, J lost 15 bases, and 19 bases lay in between. This CDR3 has 13 amino acids. Germline assignment: CDR1 DFQATT and CDR2 SNEGSKA (reference sequence). The CDR3 here is CSARAEGLAMRFF. In nucleotides, the CDR3 is TGCAGTGCTAGAGCTGAGGGGCTCGCCATGCGGTTCTTC.

The chain uses TRBV6-1 and TRBJ1-6, with a weak D call TRBD1 (5 bases). The germline gives CDR1 MNHNS, CDR2 SASEGT. The CDR3 loop spans 17 amino acids. Trimming took off 3 bases at V and 0 bases at J, with 12 bases between the two ends. The CDR3 loop reads CASSDRDESSYNSPLHF. CDR3 nucleotide sequence: TGTGCCAGCAGTGACCGGGACGAAAGCTCCTATAATTCACCCCTCCACTTT.